The present TCR beta chain was sequenced within a study of T cells in Graves' hyperthyroidism and ophthalmopathy. Study overall: Peripheral blood samples were taken at initial diagnosis, prior to any treatment.

The CDR3 regions of TCR beta were amplified from RNA transcripts. HTBI primers drove first-round RT-PCR of the TCR CDR3. In TCRdb, the multiplex PCR reads were re-called with MiXCR into one record per CDR3 protein. Found here are around 99,000 distinct CDR3 sequences, 15% to 20% of them singletons; the top ten hold about 45%. Findings of the study overall: The model forecast ophthalmopathy, anticipating it by a median approximately 6.2 months before onset.

Trimming took 2 bases from V and 4 from J, leaving 10 bases between them. From germline, CDR1 is SGHKS and CDR2 YYEKEE (reference sequence). The CDR3 consists of 14 residues. Exclusion criteria comprised uncontrolled infection, other autoimmune disease, pregnancy or lactation. Clinical symptoms, serum thyroxine and TRAb, thyroid ultrasound and orbital computed tomography were used for the diagnoses. This clonotype was detected many times. Antigen: not known. V usage is TRBV5-5 and J usage is TRBJ1-5; D call uncertain. The source is a woman in her forties or fifties with Graves' hyperthyroidism. Sample: blood. This CDR3 reads CASSFSDLNQPQHF. In nucleotides, the CDR3 is TGTGCCAGCAGCTTCTCTGACCTAAATCAGCCCCAGCATTTT.